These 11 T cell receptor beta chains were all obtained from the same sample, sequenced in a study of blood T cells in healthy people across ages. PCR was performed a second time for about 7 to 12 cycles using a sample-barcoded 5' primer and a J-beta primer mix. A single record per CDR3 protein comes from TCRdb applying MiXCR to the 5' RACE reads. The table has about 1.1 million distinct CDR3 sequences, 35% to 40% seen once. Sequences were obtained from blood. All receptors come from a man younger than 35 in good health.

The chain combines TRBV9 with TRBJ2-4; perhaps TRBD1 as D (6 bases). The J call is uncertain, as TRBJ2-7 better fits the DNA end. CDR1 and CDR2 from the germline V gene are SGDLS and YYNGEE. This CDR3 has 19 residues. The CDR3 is CASSVDRAGPVDLPYEQYF. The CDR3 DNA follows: TGTGCCAGCAGCGTAGACAGGGCTGGTCCCGTCGATCTCCCCTACGAGCAGTACTTC.

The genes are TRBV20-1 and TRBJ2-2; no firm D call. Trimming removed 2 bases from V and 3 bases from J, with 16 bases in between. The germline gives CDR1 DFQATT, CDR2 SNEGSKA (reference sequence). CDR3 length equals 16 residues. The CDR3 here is CSARNGSDGYTGELFF. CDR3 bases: TGCAGTGCTAGAAATGGAAGCGACGGTTACACCGGGGAGCTGTTTTTT.

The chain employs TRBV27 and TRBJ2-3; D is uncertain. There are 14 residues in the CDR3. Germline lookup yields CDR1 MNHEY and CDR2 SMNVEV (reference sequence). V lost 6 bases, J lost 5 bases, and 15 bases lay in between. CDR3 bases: TGTGCCAGCAGAGAGGAGTTCACGGGAGATACGCAGTATTTT. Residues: CASREEFTGDTQYF.

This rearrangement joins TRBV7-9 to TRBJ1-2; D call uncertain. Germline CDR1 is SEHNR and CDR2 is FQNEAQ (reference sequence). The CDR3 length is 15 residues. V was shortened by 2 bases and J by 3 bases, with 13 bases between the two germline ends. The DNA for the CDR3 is TGTGCCAGCAGCTTATCCCAGACGGACGACTATGGCTACACCTTC. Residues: CASSLSQTDDYGYTF. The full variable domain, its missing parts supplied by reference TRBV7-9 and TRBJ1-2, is DTGVSQNPRHKITKRGQNVTFRCDPISEHNRLYWYRQTLGQGPEFLTYFQNEAQLEKSRLLSDRFSAERPKGSFSTLEIQRTEQGDSAMYLCASSLSQTDDYGYTFGSGTRLTVV.

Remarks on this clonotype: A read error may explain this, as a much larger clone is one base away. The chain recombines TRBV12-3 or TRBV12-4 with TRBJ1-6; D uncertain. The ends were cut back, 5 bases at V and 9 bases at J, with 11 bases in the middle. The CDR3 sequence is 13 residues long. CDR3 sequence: CASSVVVSSPLHF. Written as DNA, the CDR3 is TGTGCCAGCAGTGTAGTAGTATCTTCACCCCTCCACTTT.

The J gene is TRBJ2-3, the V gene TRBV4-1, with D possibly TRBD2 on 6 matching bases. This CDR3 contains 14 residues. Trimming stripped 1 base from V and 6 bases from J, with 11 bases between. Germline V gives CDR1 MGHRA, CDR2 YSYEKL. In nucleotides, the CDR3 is TGCGCCAGCAGCCAAGTGAGACTAGGGGATACGCAGTATTTT. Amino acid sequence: CASSQVRLGDTQYF.

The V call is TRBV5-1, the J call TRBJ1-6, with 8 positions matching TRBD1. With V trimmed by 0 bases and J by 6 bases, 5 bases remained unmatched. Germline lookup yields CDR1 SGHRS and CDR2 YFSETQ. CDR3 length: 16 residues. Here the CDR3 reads CASSLGQGYINSPLHF. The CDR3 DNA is TGCGCCAGCAGCTTGGGACAGGGGTATATTAATTCACCCCTCCACTTT.

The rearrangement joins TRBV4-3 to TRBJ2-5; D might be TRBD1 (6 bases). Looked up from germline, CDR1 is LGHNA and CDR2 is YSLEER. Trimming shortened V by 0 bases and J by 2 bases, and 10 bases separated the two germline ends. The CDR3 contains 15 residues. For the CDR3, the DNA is TGCGCCAGCAGCCAAGATCAGGGGTTACAAGAGACCCAGTACTTC. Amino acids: CASSQDQGLQETQYF.

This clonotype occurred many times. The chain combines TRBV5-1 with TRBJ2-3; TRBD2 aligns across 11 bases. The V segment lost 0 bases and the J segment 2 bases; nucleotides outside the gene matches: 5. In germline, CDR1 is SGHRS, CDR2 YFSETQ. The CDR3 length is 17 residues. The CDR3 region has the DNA TGCGCCAGCAGCTTGGTGGGGACTAGCGGCTCCACAGATACGCAGTATTTT. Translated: CASSLVGTSGSTDTQYF.

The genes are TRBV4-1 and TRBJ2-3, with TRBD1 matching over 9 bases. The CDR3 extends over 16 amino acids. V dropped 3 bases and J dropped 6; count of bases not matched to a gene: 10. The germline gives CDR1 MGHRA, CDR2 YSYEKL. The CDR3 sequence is CASSHHPGQGADTQYF. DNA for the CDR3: TGCGCCAGCAGCCATCACCCGGGACAGGGTGCTGATACGCAGTATTTT.

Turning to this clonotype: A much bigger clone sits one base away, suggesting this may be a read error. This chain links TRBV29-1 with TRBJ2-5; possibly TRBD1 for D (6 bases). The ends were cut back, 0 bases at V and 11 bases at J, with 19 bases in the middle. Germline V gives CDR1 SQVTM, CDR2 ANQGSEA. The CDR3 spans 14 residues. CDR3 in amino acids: CSVEDDRRNNEQYF. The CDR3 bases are TGCAGCGTTGAAGACGACAGGAGGAACAATGAGCAGTACTTC.